Included here is one TCR beta chain sequence, with context. The junction departs from germline at one end; a sequencing error may be responsible. Patients had blood sampled at baseline and again on cycle 4 day 1 and cycle 7 day 1. Germline V gene lookup returns CDR1 MNHEY and CDR2 SMNVEV (reference sequence). The CDR3 has 13 residues. The data belong to a study of OX40 agonist ivuxolimab in advanced cancers. Study in general: Participants could have had prior anti-PD-1, anti-PD-L1 or anti-CTLA-4 therapy, and around 43% had some.

Sequencing was performed with immunoSEQ multiplex PCR; in TCRdb, only in-frame clones are kept and a portion is missing. The table has 30,000 to 35,000 clones, about four fifths seen once. The chain employs TRBV27 and TRBJ2-7; D not certain. The source is an adult with an advanced solid tumor such as melanoma, head and neck, liver or kidney cancer. The input for sequencing was CD4+ or CD8+ T cells sorted from blood, taken in a trial of the OX40 agonist ivuxolimab. The CDR3 sequence is CASSSRLFYKQYF. The CDR3 nucleotides are TGTGCCAGCAGTTCCCGACTCTTCTACAAGCAGTACTTC.